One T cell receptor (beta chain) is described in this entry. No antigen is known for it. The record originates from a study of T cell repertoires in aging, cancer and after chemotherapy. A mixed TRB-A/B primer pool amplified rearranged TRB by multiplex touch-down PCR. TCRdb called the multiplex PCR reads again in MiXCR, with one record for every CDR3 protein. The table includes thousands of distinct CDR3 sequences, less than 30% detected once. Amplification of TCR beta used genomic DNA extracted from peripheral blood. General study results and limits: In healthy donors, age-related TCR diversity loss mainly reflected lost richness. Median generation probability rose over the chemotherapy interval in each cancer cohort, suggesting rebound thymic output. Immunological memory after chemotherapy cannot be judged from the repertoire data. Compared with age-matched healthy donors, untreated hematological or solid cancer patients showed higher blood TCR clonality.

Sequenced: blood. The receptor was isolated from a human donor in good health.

The DNA of the CDR3 is TGTGCCAGCAGCGTAGGCTTTTACGGGGAGCAGTACTTC. As protein: CASSVGFYGEQYF. This chain connects TRBV9 to TRBJ2-7; D is ambiguous. From germline, CDR1 is SGDLS and CDR2 YYNGEE. The CDR3 runs 13 residues. Deletions cut 0 bases from V and 7 bases from J, with 11 bases between.